The source of this T cell receptor (beta chain) is a study of technical replicates of blood from a few donors. TCRdb's copy holds only in-frame clones and misses some; the assay was immunoSEQ multiplex PCR. The sample records 83,000 or so clones, approximately 92% being singletons. J was trimmed by 9 bases and V by 2 bases; bases with no gene match: 7. Germline V gene data show CDR1 as SGHTA and CDR2 as FQGTGA. The length of the CDR3 is 15 residues. The sequenced sample was T cells isolated from PBMCs. The receptor comes from a human donor in good health. This chain links TRBV7-3 with TRBJ2-1; 10 nucleotides line up with TRBD2. CDR3 residues: CASSLGAGGQFEQFF. The CDR3 region has the DNA TGTGCCAGCAGCTTAGGAGCGGGGGGGCAATTTGAGCAGTTCTTC.